The source of this T cell receptor (beta chain) is a study of blood T cell repertoires in COVID-19. On the study more broadly: Whether acute or convalescent, the COVID-19 samples came from the United States, Italy and Spain.

Clones were sequenced by immunoSEQ multiplex PCR, and TCRdb holds only the in-frame ones, with some missing. The sample has approximately 410,000 clones, 75% to 90% seen once; the top ten hold over 1.1%. The CDR3 contains 16 residues. Germline lookup yields CDR1 KGHSH and CDR2 LQKENI. Trimming took 6 bases from V and 7 from J; bases not matched to a gene: 9. Only one count was recorded for this clone. This rearrangement joins TRBV18 to TRBJ2-1; the match to TRBD2 covers 13 bases. The TCR comes from a woman aged 30 to 39 with active or convalescent COVID-19. The sequencing input was peripheral blood. The CDR3 loop reads CASSERTSGSLNEQFF. DNA for the CDR3: TGTGCCAGCTCGGAGAGGACTAGCGGGAGTCTGAATGAGCAGTTCTTC.